The T cell receptor (beta chain) described here comes from a study of control samples from healthy donors and cancer patients. The CDR3 is made up of 13 amino acids. V was trimmed by 5 bases and J by 5 bases, leaving 12 bases between them. The germline V gene has CDR1 SGHAT and CDR2 FQNNGV. Assay: immunoSEQ multiplex PCR; the TCRdb copy retains only in-frame clones and omits some. The sample lists about 120,000 clones; roughly 87% were seen once. Sequenced sample: blood. The TCR sequence derives from a man younger than 35 in good health. The genes are TRBV11-2 and TRBJ2-5; D not resolved. This CDR3 reads CASSPRIGETQYF. CDR3 nucleotides: TGTGCCAGCAGCCCCCGTATTGGTGAGACCCAGTACTTC.